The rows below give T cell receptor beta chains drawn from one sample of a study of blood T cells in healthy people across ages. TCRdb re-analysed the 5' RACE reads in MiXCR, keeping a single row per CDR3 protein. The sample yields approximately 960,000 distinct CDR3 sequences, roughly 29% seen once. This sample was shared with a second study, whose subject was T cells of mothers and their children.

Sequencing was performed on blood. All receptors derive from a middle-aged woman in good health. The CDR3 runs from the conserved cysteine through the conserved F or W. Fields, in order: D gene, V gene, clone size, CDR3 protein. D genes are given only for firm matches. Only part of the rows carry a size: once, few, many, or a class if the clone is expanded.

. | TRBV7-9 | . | CVSSFRADPEKLFF
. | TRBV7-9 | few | CASSPSGESTDTQYF
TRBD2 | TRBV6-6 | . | CASSYLTSGGETQYF
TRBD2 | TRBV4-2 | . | CASTTSGGPASYQETQYF
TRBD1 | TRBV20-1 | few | CSAFGQDGETQYF
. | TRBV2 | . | CASRTHSSLNTEAFF
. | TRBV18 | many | CASSPTDTQYF
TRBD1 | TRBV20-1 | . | CSARWTGDNYGYTF
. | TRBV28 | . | CASSPRAGFNQPQHF
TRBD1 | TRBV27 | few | CASRTGGQGQPQHF
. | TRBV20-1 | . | CSARDLKGEAFF
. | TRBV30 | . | CAWSVQPGGYTF
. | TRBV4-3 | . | CASSQDRVQPQHF
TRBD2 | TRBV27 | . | CASSLAGGGSHEQYF
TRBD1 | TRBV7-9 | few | CASSLSATGGKYNEQFF
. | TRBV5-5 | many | CASSEGHGDEQYF
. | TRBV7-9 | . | CASSLSMKDTQYF
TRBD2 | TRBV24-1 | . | CATSDPGTSGGADTQYF
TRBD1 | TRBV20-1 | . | CSAPSGGPLREQFF
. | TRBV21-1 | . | CAIGGSESTDTRYF
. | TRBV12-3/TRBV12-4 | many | CASSFRLAGETQYF
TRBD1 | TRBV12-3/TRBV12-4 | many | CASSSGGNFEQFF
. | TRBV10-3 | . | CAITGSHKETQYF
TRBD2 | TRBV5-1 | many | CASSWGLAGPNTDTQYF